This T cell receptor beta chain emerged from a study of human T cells and chemical hapten exposure (dated by TCRdb to the early 2020s). About the study as a whole: For sensitization, 2% DPC in acetone was applied to a roughly 2 cm by roughly 2 cm area of upper inner arm skin. Patients additionally received weekly therapeutic DPC doses to the scalp throughout the approximately 22-week study period. Patch testing on the upper back used Finn chambers containing 0.01% DPC, with scoring done after 6 days according to International Contact Dermatitis Research Group standards. Alopecia areata with under or over 50% scalp involvement, alopecia totalis and alopecia universalis were represented in the patient cohort, which was mostly female. Libraries were pooled for sequencing, and per-sample TCR yields varied mainly because of small differences in library volumes within the pool. Peripheral blood TCR repertoire changes were tracked in vivo in alopecia patients during primary and secondary sensitization to the hapten diphenylcyclopropenone (DPC). Blood samples were taken from patients before sensitization (week 0) and then at 2, 6 and about 24 weeks after DPC sensitization. Blood for TCR sequencing was provided by twenty-nine alopecia patients at one to four time points (pre-sensitization, 2, 6 and 24 weeks).

At least ten counts were recorded for this clonotype. Its antigen target is currently unknown. The sample holds no much larger clone one base away, and base qualities are not on file. Explained via the paper, the time point label denotes: patch test 2, 6 weeks after DPC sensitization. The treatment or condition label here, explained by the study, means: therapeutic diphenylcyclopropenone sensitization with weekly scalp DPC. At each patch-test visit, blood was drawn before the patch test was applied. Patients were considered eligible if aged 18 to 70, diagnosed with alopecia and deemed suitable for DPC therapy, and patients were excluded if pregnant. Total RNA was extracted from unfractionated whole blood that had been collected in Tempus Blood RNA tubes. Library construction relied on RACE. Sequencing instrument: NextSeq 500. During library preparation, unique molecular identifiers were attached to individual cDNA molecules so that TCRs could be counted quantitatively and reproducibly. Both TCR alpha and TCR beta chains were sequenced from each blood RNA sample. As for how the authors treated the data: A median of around 100,000 TCRs per sample was observed, with a range of about 20,000 to 700,000. The Decombinator software suite was used to annotate V, J and CDR3 in the TCR reads. To make PS versus PT1 abundance plots, every sample was subsampled to the same number of TCRs (28,000). TCRs were defined as expanded if absent before sensitization and observed at least eight times at the 2-week time point. The public reads were reanalyzed by TCRdb: fastp trimming at Q25, MiXCR alignment, in-frame beta chains only. Each CDR3 protein appears once, grouped with its most common genes and DNA. Here the V and J calls rest on TCRdb's processing, not on the authors' analysis. The sample table records 84,000 or so distinct CDR3 sequences; roughly 10% of these occur just once. The ten largest make up over 2% of the sample.

Paper-wide results and their limitations: No change with DPC sensitization was found in the number of TCRs above 1 in 1000 frequency, and no evidence of global repertoire structure alterations was found. Expanded TCRs formed significantly more large CDR3 similarity clusters than pre-sensitization or healthy control sets, consistent with antigen-driven responses. Alopecia, a presumed autoimmune disease, was present in all patients, so the immune response of the patients might differ from that of healthy individuals. Repeated subsampling changed both the strength of the expansion versus patch-test correlation and the threshold at which the correlation became significant. Patch test score was positively correlated with the number of PT1 expanded TCRs, with significance at thresholds 8, 16 and 32 but not at 4.

The CDR3 holds 13 amino acids from the cysteine to the phenylalanine. Only CDR3 DNA remains: 39 bases, in frame from the first base. CDR1 and CDR2, per the germline V gene, are MDHEN and SYDVKM. Deletion took 2 bases off V and 9 bases off J, with a span of 14 bases between the germline ends. The TCR was taken from a woman in her 30s with alopecia areata. Some clones in this sample may be carry-over from other donors' samples. This specimen consisted of whole blood, obtained in connection with sensitization to the hapten diphenylcyclopropenone (DPC). Recombination connected TRBV28 to TRBJ2-7; D gene: possibly TRBD1, on 7 matching bases. CDR3 region: CASSLPGEGAQYF. The DNA sequence follows: TGTGCCAGCAGTTTACCGGGAGAGGGGGCGCAGTACTTC.